This T cell receptor beta chain was sequenced for a study of glioma-infiltrating T cells. This clonotype came up a few times. What it binds is not known. TCR alpha and beta CDR3 regions were amplified from RNA using iRepertoire nested multiplex PCR. Tissue mRNA or PBMC total RNA, about 90-450 ng, went into one-step reverse transcription and amplification. TCRdb called the multiplex PCR reads again in MiXCR, with one record for every CDR3 protein. Among about 93,000 distinct CDR3 sequences listed, 35% to 45% were seen once. Whole-study findings and limits: Above-expected tissue-blood divergence occurred in all gliomas, most in low-grade ones.

The receptor was isolated from a human donor with low-grade glioma or glioblastoma, undergoing nonglioma brain surgery, or in good health (not recorded which). The sample taken for sequencing was glioma tissue, nonneoplastic brain tissue, or PBMCs (not recorded which).

The CDR3 here is CASSAPFYEQYF. The CDR3 nucleotides are TGTGCCAGCAGTGCCCCGTTCTACGAGCAGTACTTC. V usage is TRBV25-1 and J usage is TRBJ2-7; D remains unclear. CDR3 length: 12 amino acids. CDR1 MGHDK and CDR2 SYGVNS come from the germline V gene. With 4 bases removed from V and 3 bases from J, the gap between germline ends came to 7 bases.